A single sample is the source of the 20 T cell receptor beta chains below, sequenced in a study of T cells in Graves' hyperthyroidism and ophthalmopathy. Amplification yielded TCR beta CDR3 regions, with RNA transcripts as the source. The TCR CDR3 first-round RT-PCR relied on the HTBI primer set. TCRdb called the multiplex PCR reads again in MiXCR, with one record for every CDR3 protein. The table has hundreds of thousands of distinct CDR3 sequences, roughly 20% seen once. The sample taken for sequencing was blood. Receptors were obtained from a man under 40 with Graves' ophthalmopathy.

This clonotype was seen only a few times. The rearrangement links TRBV4-2 to TRBJ1-4; no clear D. V lost 0 bases and J 5 bases, leaving 10 bases between the germline ends. Germline V CDR1 and CDR2: LGHNA, YNFKEQ. The CDR3 runs to 15 residues. CDR3 bases: TGTGCCAGCAGCCAAGATGGCCGAGGGAATGAAAAACTGTTTTTT. This encodes CASSQDGRGNEKLFF.

The chain carries TRBV4-1 and TRBJ2-4; unclear D gene. Germline lookup yields CDR1 MGHRA and CDR2 YSYEKL. Trimming took 0 bases from V and 3 from J, leaving 9 bases between them. The CDR3 has 15 residues. Written as DNA, the CDR3 is TGCGCCAGCAGCCAAGATGAGTGGGGCAAAAACATTCAGTACTTC. This encodes CASSQDEWGKNIQYF.

This clonotype was recorded many times. J is TRBJ2-7 and V is TRBV7-2; 7 bases map to TRBD2. This CDR3 has 15 residues. J was trimmed by 0 bases and V by 4 bases; bases with no gene match: 6. CDR1 is SGHTA, CDR2 FQGNSA, per germline. The CDR3 protein is CASSSWGGSSYEQYF. The CDR3, as DNA: TGTGCCAGCAGCTCCTGGGGGGGGAGCTCCTACGAGCAGTACTTC. Supplemented by reference TRBV7-2 and TRBJ2-7, the full variable domain reads GAGVSQSPSNKVTEKGKDVELRCDPISGHTALYWYRQSLGQGLEFLIYFQGNSAPDKSGLPSDRFSAERTGGSVSTLTIQRTQQEDSAVYLCASSSWGGSSYEQYFGPGTRLTVT.

This chain joins TRBV18 and TRBJ2-7; TRBD1 matches at 9 bases. The CDR3 runs 14 residues. Germline loops: CDR1 KGHSH, CDR2 LQKENI. V shed 6 bases and J 8 bases; nucleotides not matched to a gene: 11. CDR3: CASSWDRDSTKQYF. The CDR3 coding sequence is TGTGCCAGCTCCTGGGACAGGGATTCTACGAAGCAGTACTTC.

This clonotype was counted a few times. This CDR3 reads CASRISPNTEAFF. CDR3 DNA: TGTGCCAGTAGGATCTCACCGAACACTGAAGCTTTCTTT. V usage is TRBV19 and J usage is TRBJ1-1, with D unclear. This CDR3 spans 13 amino acids. The germline V gene encodes CDR1 LNHDA and CDR2 SQIVND (reference sequence). V was cut by 6 bases and J by 1 base, with 9 bases left in between. The variable domain in full, completed from reference TRBV19 and TRBJ1-1, reads DGGITQSPKYLFRKEGQNVTLSCEQNLNHDAMYWYRQDPGQGLRLIYYSQIVNDFQKGDIAEGYSVSREKKESFPLTVTSAQKNPTAFYLCASRISPNTEAFFGQGTRLTVV.

This clonotype was picked up a small number of times. The rearrangement uses TRBV20-1 and TRBJ2-7, with TRBD1 identical over 9 bases. CDR1 DFQATT and CDR2 SNEGSKA come from the germline V gene (reference sequence). The CDR3 length is 15 residues. Germline trimming cut 0 bases from V and 2 bases from J; bases unmatched to any gene: 5. This CDR3 is CSARDPGTGPYEQYF. DNA for the CDR3: TGCAGTGCTAGAGATCCCGGGACAGGGCCCTACGAGCAGTACTTC.

A few counts support this clonotype. The chain carries TRBV27 and TRBJ2-7; D not certain. CDR3 length equals 13 residues. The V gene lost 11 bases and the J gene lost 4 bases, with 18 bases spanning the gap. CDR1 is MNHEY, CDR2 SMNVEV, per germline (reference sequence). CDR3 DNA sequence: TGTGCCGGACCGGACCCTTCATGGTACGAGCAGTACTTC. Amino acids: CAGPDPSWYEQYF.

The table lists this clonotype with many counts. The chain combines TRBV28 with TRBJ1-1; D possibly corresponds to TRBD1 (6 bases). This CDR3 contains 12 residues. V gave up 6 bases and J gave up 11 bases, with 16 bases separating them. From germline, CDR1 is MDHEN and CDR2 SYDVKM. The CDR3 DNA reads as TGTGCCAGCAGAGATACAGGGCTGGGGGCTTTCTTT. It codes for CASRDTGLGAFF.

This clonotype was recorded a few times. The chain combines TRBV28 with TRBJ1-2; 11 bases agree with TRBD1. V lost 9 bases to trimming and J lost 8 bases; unmatched junction nucleotides: 2. The V gene's germline CDR1 is MDHEN and CDR2 SYDVKM. There are 11 residues in the CDR3. CDR3 in DNA: TGTGCCAGTTGGACAGGGGGCGGCTACACCTTC. This codes for CASWTGGGYTF.

The rearrangement links TRBV10-3 to TRBJ2-5; either TRBD1 or TRBD2 may fit D (6 bases each). Germline assignment: CDR1 ENHRY and CDR2 SYGVKD. Trimming left V 2 bases short and J 1 base short, with 14 bases between. The CDR3 totals 16 residues. CDR3 DNA: TGTGCCATCAGTGAGAAGGGGGGTTACCTCCAAGAGACCCAGTACTTC. Its protein is CAISEKGGYLQETQYF.

The chain joins TRBV5-4 to TRBJ2-4, with D possibly matching TRBD2 (6 bases). The length of the CDR3 is 14 residues. V lost 1 base and J lost 9, with 14 bases in between. CDR1 and CDR2 from the germline V gene are SGHNT and YYREEE (reference sequence). As DNA, the CDR3 is TGTGCCAGCAGCTTGTCCAGGACTACAGGCATTCAGTACTTC. This gives the protein CASSLSRTTGIQYF.

This clonotype was seen only a few times. Here the CDR3 reads CASSLTLGGQPQHF. CDR3 nucleotide sequence: TGCGCCAGCAGCTTGACGCTAGGCGGCCAGCCCCAGCATTTT. The chain is built from TRBV5-1 and TRBJ1-5, with D hard to call. Trimming removed 1 base at V and 7 bases at J, with 12 bases between. The CDR3 loop spans 14 amino acids. Germline V lookup: CDR1 SGHRS, CDR2 YFSETQ.

This clonotype was recorded at least ten times. The rearrangement uses TRBV28 and TRBJ1-1; D possibly corresponds to TRBD1 (5 bases). The CDR3 covers 16 residues. CDR1 and CDR2 from the germline V gene are MDHEN and SYDVKM. Deletions cut 3 bases from V and 0 bases from J, with 14 bases between. The DNA of the CDR3 is TGTGCCAGCAGTTTTTCGCGGGGCCGGTTGAACACTGAAGCTTTCTTT. Its translation is CASSFSRGRLNTEAFF.

CDR3 loop: CASSPIAGGPNEQFF. As DNA, the CDR3 is TGTGCCAGCAGCCCTATAGCGGGAGGGCCTAATGAGCAGTTCTTC. The rearrangement links TRBV7-9 to TRBJ2-1; 11 positions match TRBD2. With V trimmed by 5 bases and J by 7 bases, 7 bases remained unmatched. CDR1 and CDR2 from the germline V gene are SEHNR and FQNEAQ (reference sequence). The CDR3 has 15 residues.

The J gene is TRBJ2-1, the V gene TRBV30, with 13 bases that match TRBD2. From germline, CDR1 is GTSNPN and CDR2 SVGIG (reference sequence). V was clipped by 2 bases and J by 5 bases; unmatched bases: 3. This CDR3 has 15 amino acids. The CDR3 DNA follows: TGTGCCTGGAGTTCAGGGACTAGCGGGGACAATGAGCAGTTCTTC. Protein: CAWSSGTSGDNEQFF.

This clonotype was recorded at least ten times. The chain is built from TRBV12-3 or TRBV12-4 and TRBJ1-2; D remains unclear. This CDR3 has 14 amino acids. The V gene lost 6 bases and the J gene lost 4 bases, with 15 bases spanning the gap. As DNA, the CDR3 is TGTGCCAGCAGCCGGACGGCCCCGGGCTATGGCTACACCTTC. Its protein is CASSRTAPGYGYTF.

This clonotype was counted a few times. DNA of the CDR3: TGTGCCAGCAGCTTCCGGACAGACAAAAACATTCAGTACTTC. Its protein is CASSFRTDKNIQYF. The genes are TRBV14 and TRBJ2-4; weak D call: TRBD1 (6 bases). Per germline, CDR1 SGHDN and CDR2 FVKESK. This CDR3 is 14 amino acids long. Trimming removed 5 bases from V and 3 bases from J, with 11 bases in between.

This clonotype was found many times. The chain uses TRBV24-1 and TRBJ2-1; TRBD1 matches 7 bases. Germline V gene lookup returns CDR1 KGHDR and CDR2 SFDVKD. J was trimmed by 9 bases and V by 3 bases; bases with no gene match: 10. The CDR3 covers 15 residues. The CDR3 nucleotides read TGTGCCACCAGTGATCCAACTCGACAGGGTCCTGAGCAGTTCTTC. Translated, it gives CATSDPTRQGPEQFF.

The chain is built from TRBV7-9 and TRBJ2-5; 11 positions agree with TRBD2. Looked up from germline, CDR1 is SEHNR and CDR2 is FQNEAQ (reference sequence). This CDR3 has 17 residues. With 5 bases clipped from V and 0 bases from J, the junction kept 8 bases outside the gene matches. This chain's CDR3 is CASSAKGTSGYQETQYF. The CDR3 DNA reads TGTGCCAGCAGCGCAAAAGGGACTAGCGGCTACCAAGAGACCCAGTACTTC.

This clonotype has a handful of counts. The chain carries TRBV6-1 and TRBJ1-3; 9 nucleotides line up with TRBD1. CDR3 length equals 14 residues. V lost 7 bases and J lost 6; bases outside the gene matches: 7. Looked up from germline, CDR1 is MNHNS and CDR2 is SASEGT. CDR3 nucleotide sequence: TGTGCCAGCATCCGTGGGACAGGGAAAAACACCATATATTTT. It is translated as CASIRGTGKNTIYF.